The source of this TCR beta chain is a study of T cell repertoires in cytomegalovirus infection. At the level of the study: Both a matching HLA type and CMV infection were indicated by public TCR beta signatures.

As to this clonotype: Its cognate antigen is unknown.

Trimming left V 9 bases short and J 5 bases short, with 23 bases between. This CDR3 comprises 15 residues. CDR1 is MNHEY and CDR2 is SVGEGT in the germline V gene. TCRdb reanalysed the reads using MiXCR and keeps one entry per CDR3 protein. Of roughly 500,000 distinct CDR3 sequences listed, roughly a third were seen once; the top ten hold 15% to 20%. The study, taken as a whole, reports: The study found HLA-C-restricted CMV-specific TCR beta clonotypes dominating the ex vivo response.

The rearrangement uses TRBV6-2 or TRBV6-3 and TRBJ2-7; D may correspond to TRBD1 or TRBD2 (7 bases each). The sequence derives from a human donor in good health (CMV status not recorded). Some clones in this sample may be carry-over from other donors' samples. The input for sequencing was cultured PBMCs, taken from culture after CMV antigen stimulation. The CDR3: CARPQGGGRVDEQYF. Written as DNA, the CDR3 is TGTGCCAGGCCTCAGGGGGGGGGGCGTGTAGACGAGCAGTACTTC.